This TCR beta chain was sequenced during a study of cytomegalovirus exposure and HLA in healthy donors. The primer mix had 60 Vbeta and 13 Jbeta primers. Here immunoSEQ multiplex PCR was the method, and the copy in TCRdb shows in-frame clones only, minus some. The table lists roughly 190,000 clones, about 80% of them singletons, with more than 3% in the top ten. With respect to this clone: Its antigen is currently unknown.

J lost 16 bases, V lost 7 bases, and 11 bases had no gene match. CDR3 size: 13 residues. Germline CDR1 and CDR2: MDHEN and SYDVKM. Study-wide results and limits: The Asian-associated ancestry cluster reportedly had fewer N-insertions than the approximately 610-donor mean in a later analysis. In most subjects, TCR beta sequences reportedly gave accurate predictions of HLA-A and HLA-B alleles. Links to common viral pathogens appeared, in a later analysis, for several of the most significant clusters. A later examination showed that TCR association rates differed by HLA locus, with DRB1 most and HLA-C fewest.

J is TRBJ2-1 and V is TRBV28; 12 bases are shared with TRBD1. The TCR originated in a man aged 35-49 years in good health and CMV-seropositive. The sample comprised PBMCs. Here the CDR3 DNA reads TGTGCCAGCAAACTTGGGGACAGGGGGCGAACCTTCTTC. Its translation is CASKLGDRGRTFF.